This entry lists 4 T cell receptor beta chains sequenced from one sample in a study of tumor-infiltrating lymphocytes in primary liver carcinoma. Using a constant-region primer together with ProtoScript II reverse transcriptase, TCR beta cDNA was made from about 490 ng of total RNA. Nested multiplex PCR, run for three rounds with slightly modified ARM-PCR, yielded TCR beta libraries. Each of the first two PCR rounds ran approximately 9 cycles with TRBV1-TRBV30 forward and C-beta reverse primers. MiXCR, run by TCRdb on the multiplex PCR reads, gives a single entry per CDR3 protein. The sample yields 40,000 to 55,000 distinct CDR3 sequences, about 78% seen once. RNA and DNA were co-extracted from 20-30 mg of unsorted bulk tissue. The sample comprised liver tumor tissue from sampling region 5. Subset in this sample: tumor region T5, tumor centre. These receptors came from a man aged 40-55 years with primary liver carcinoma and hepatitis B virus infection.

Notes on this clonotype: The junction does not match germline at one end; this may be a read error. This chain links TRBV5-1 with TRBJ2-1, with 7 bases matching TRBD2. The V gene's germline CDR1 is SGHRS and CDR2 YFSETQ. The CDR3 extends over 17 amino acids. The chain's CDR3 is CASSHGGSGIRANEQFF. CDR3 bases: TGTGCCAGCAGCCACGGAGGAAGCGGGATTCGTGCTAATGAACAGTTCTTC.

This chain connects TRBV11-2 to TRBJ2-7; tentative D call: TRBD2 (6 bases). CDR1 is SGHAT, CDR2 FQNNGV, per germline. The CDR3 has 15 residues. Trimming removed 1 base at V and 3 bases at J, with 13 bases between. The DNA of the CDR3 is TGTGCCAGCAGCTTAGGTCTGGTAGCGGACTACGAGCAGTACTTC. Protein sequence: CASSLGLVADYEQYF.

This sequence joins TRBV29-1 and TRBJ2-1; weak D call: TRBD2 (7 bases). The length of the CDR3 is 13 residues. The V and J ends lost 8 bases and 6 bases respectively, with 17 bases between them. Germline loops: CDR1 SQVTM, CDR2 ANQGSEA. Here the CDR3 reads CSRGTTGFNEQFF. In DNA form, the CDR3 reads TGCAGCAGGGGGACTACCGGTTTCAATGAGCAGTTCTTC.

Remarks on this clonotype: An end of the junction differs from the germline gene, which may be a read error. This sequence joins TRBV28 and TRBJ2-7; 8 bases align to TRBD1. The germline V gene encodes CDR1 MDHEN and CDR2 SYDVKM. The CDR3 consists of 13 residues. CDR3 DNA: TGTGCCAACAGTCCGGGACAGGACTACGAGCAGTACTTC. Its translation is CANSPGQDYEQYF.